The 2 T cell receptor beta chains in this list originate from one sample, sequenced in a study of shared clonotypes between healthy human individuals. Data came from immunoSEQ multiplex PCR; TCRdb stores just in-frame clones and leaves some out. The table lists 850,000 to 1,200,000 clones, under 80% of them singletons. The sample consisted of memory CD4+ T cells sorted from blood. Subset here: CD45RA-negative fraction. These receptors all come from a man aged 18 to 29 in good health.

This sequence joins TRBV7-2 and TRBJ2-3, with TRBD2 matching 9 bases. The ends lost 5 bases at V and 2 bases at J; junction bases unmatched: 11. Germline V gene data show CDR1 as SGHTA and CDR2 as FQGNSA. CDR3 length: 17 amino acids. This CDR3 reads CASSAAGGRVNTDTQYF. The CDR3 DNA sequence: TGTGCCAGCAGCGCCGCGGGCGGGAGGGTGAACACAGATACGCAGTATTTT.

V usage is TRBV10-3 and J usage is TRBJ2-5; 10 positions match TRBD2. The CDR3 loop spans 16 amino acids. The germline V gene encodes CDR1 ENHRY and CDR2 SYGVKD. V gave up 3 bases and J gave up 1 base; unmatched junction bases: 5. CDR3 sequence reads: CAISDSLAGAQETQYF. CDR3 sequence (DNA): TGTGCCATCAGTGATTCCCTAGCGGGAGCCCAAGAGACCCAGTACTTC.